The clone carrying this TCR beta chain was observed many times. RNA transcripts yielded amplified TCR beta CDR3 regions. TCR CDR3 underwent first-round RT-PCR with the HTBI primer set. Via MiXCR, TCRdb re-called the multiplex PCR reads, giving one row per CDR3 protein. The sample lists 110,000 to 150,000 distinct CDR3 sequences; roughly 23% were seen once. These data come from a study of T cells in Graves' hyperthyroidism and ophthalmopathy. V was pared by 4 bases and J by 2 bases, with 11 bases between. Germline values: CDR1 KGHSH, CDR2 LQKENI. There are 14 residues in the CDR3. The receptor was derived from a woman in her fifties or sixties with Graves' hyperthyroidism that later progressed to Graves' ophthalmopathy. This chain uses TRBV18 with TRBJ1-1; D is uncertain. What was sequenced was blood. The CDR3: CASSRSIGNTEAFF. Here the CDR3 DNA reads TGTGCCAGCTCACGATCCATAGGTAACACTGAAGCTTTCTTT.